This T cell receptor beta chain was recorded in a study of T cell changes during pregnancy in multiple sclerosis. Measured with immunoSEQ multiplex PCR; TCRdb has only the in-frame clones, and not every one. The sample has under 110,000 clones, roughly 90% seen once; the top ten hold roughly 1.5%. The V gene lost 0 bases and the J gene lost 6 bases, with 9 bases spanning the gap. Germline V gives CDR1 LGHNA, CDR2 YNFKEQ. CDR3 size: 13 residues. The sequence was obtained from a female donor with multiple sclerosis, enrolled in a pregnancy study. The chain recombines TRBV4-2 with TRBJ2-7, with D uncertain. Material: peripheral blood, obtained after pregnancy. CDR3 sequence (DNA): TGTGCCAGCAGCCAAGATCCCCTCCGCGAGCAGTACTTC. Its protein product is CASSQDPLREQYF.